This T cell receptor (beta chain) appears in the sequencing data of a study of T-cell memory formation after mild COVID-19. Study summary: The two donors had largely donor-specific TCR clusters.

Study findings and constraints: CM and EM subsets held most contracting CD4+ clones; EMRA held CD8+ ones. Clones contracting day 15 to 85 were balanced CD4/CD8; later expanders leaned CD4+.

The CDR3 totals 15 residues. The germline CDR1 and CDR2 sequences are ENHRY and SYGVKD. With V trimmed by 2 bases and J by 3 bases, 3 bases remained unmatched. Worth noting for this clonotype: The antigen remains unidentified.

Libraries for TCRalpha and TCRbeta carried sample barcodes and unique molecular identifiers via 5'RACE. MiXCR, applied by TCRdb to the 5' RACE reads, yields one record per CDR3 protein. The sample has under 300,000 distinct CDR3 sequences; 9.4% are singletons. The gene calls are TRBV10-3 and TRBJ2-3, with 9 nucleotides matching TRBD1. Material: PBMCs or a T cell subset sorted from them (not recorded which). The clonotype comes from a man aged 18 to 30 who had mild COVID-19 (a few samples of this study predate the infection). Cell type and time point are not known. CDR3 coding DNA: TGTGCCATCAGTGAGCCTGGACAGGGGACAGATACGCAGTATTTT. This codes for CAISEPGQGTDTQYF.